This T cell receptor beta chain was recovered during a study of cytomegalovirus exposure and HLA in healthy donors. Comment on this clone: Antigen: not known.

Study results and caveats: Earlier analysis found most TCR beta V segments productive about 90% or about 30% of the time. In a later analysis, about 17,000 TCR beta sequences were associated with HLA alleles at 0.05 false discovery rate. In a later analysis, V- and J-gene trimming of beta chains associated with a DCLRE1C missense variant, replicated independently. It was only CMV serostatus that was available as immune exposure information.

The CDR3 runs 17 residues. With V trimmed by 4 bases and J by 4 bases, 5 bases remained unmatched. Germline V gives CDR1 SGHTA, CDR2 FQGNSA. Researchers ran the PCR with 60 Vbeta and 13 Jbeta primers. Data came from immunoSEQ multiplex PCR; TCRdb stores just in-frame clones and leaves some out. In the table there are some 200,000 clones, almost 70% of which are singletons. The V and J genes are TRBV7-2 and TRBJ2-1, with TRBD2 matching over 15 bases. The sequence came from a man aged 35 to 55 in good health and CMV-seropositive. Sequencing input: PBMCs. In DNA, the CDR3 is TGTGCCAGCAGCTGGGGACTAGCGGGGGGCTATTACAATGAGCAGTTCTTC. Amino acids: CASSWGLAGGYYNEQFF.